These 14 T cell receptor beta chains were all obtained from the same sample, sequenced in a study of Ad26.COV2.S vaccination and SARS-CoV-2 variants. TCRdb's copy holds only in-frame clones and misses some; the assay was immunoSEQ multiplex PCR. Altogether about 460,000 clones are present, 70% to 90% being singletons, with the ten largest covering around 1.6%. Treatment in this sample: 15 to 20 received Ad26.COV2.S at low or high dose, single or two shots; about 5 received placebo; per-sample allocation not given. Sampling took place 63 days after the first vaccine or placebo injection. This specimen was peripheral blood, taken in a trial of Ad26.COV2.S vaccine versus placebo. The receptors shown here come from a person aged 18-60 years who received the Ad26.COV2.S COVID-19 vaccine or a placebo.

The V call is TRBV7-3, the J call TRBJ2-1, with D unresolved. This CDR3 has 15 residues. The V and J ends lost 0 bases and 0 bases respectively, with 6 bases between them. From germline, CDR1 is SGHTA and CDR2 FQGTGA. The CDR3 here is CASSLTSFSYNEQFF. The CDR3 DNA is TGTGCCAGCAGCTTAACTAGCTTCTCCTACAATGAGCAGTTCTTC.

The V and J genes are TRBV4-1 and TRBJ2-3, with D perhaps TRBD2 (6 bases). The CDR3 has 17 amino acids. V was pared by 0 bases and J by 1 base, with 14 bases between. The germline V gene has CDR1 MGHRA and CDR2 YSYEKL. The CDR3 sequence: CASSQDSTSMGTDTQYF. The CDR3 nucleotides read TGCGCCAGCAGCCAAGATTCCACTAGCATGGGCACAGATACGCAGTATTTT.

The rearrangement joins TRBV5-8 to TRBJ1-4; D remains ambiguous. The CDR3 extends over 17 amino acids. V was pared by 0 bases and J by 4 bases, with 16 bases between. From germline, CDR1 is SGHTS and CDR2 YDEGEE. CDR3 region: CASSLASVSVGNEKLFF. The CDR3 DNA reads TGTGCCAGCAGCTTGGCATCAGTGTCGGTTGGTAATGAAAAACTGTTTTTT.

The V call is TRBV18, the J call TRBJ1-3, with a weak D call TRBD1 (6 bases). CDR1 and CDR2 from the germline V gene are KGHSH and LQKENI. V was clipped by 1 base and J by 2 bases, with 9 bases between them. This CDR3 region has 15 residues. The CDR3 nucleotides read TGTGCCAGCTCACCACAGGGGGTCACTGGAAACACCATATATTTT. It yields the protein CASSPQGVTGNTIYF.

This sequence joins TRBV28 and TRBJ1-1, with D tentatively TRBD1 (5 bases). Deletions cut 6 bases from V and 10 bases from J, with 18 bases between. CDR1 MDHEN and CDR2 SYDVKM come from the germline V gene. The CDR3 is 13 residues long. In nucleotides, the CDR3 is TGTGCCAGCAGGATCCAGAGTGCCGGGGGAGCTTTCTTT. Translated: CASRIQSAGGAFF.

J is TRBJ2-3 and V is TRBV5-8; D remains ambiguous. This CDR3 comprises 12 residues. Trimming removed 4 bases at V and 0 bases at J, with 3 bases between. In germline, CDR1 is SGHTS, CDR2 YDEGEE. CDR3 residues: CASSASTDTQYF. In DNA form, the CDR3 reads TGTGCCAGCAGCGCAAGCACAGATACGCAGTATTTT.

The chain joins TRBV5-1 to TRBJ2-5; possible D gene TRBD1, 7 bases. Per germline, CDR1 SGHRS and CDR2 YFSETQ. This CDR3 has 15 residues. The V gene lost 0 bases and the J gene lost 5 bases, with 14 bases spanning the gap. The CDR3: CASSLALTGRETQYF. CDR3 nucleotides: TGCGCCAGCAGCTTGGCCCTGACAGGGAGGGAGACCCAGTACTTC. Full variable domain (missing parts from reference TRBV5-1 and TRBJ2-5): KAGVTQTPRYLIKTRGQQVTLSCSPISGHRSVSWYQQTPGQGLQFLFEYFSETQRNKGNFPGRFSGRQFSNSRSEMNVSTLELGDSALYLCASSLALTGRETQYFGPGTRLLVL.

The chain combines TRBV13 with TRBJ2-7, with D perhaps TRBD2 (5 bases). V dropped 5 bases and J dropped 2 bases, with 22 bases sitting between them. Germline CDR1 and CDR2: PRHDT and FYEKMQ (reference sequence). The CDR3 sequence is 17 residues long. The CDR3 coding sequence is TGTGCCAGCAGCCCCCTTTTAATGAGCGGTAAAACCTACGAGCAGTACTTC. Its protein is CASSPLLMSGKTYEQYF. The whole variable domain, remainder taken from reference TRBV13 and TRBJ2-7, is AAGVIQSPRHLIKEKRETATLKCYPIPRHDTVYWYQQGPGQDPQFLISFYEKMQSDKGSIPDRFSAQQFSDYHSELNMSSLELGDSALYFCASSPLLMSGKTYEQYFGPGTRLTVT.

The rearrangement joins TRBV5-1 to TRBJ1-4, with D perhaps TRBD1 (5 bases). This CDR3 spans 15 amino acids. V was pared by 7 bases and J by 0 bases, with 13 bases between. The V gene's germline CDR1 is SGHRS and CDR2 YFSETQ. The CDR3 protein is CASRRGTATNEKLFF. The CDR3 DNA is TGCGCCAGCCGCCGGGGGACCGCAACTAATGAAAAACTGTTTTTT.

This clone appeared once. The sample holds other DNA sequences that translate to the same CDR3. The V and J genes are TRBV12-3 or TRBV12-4 and TRBJ1-2; D gene unclear. Deletions cut 6 bases from V and 5 bases from J, with 10 bases between. The CDR3 runs to 12 residues. This CDR3 is CASSLTSYGYTF. DNA of the CDR3: TGTGCCAGCAGCCTGACCTCTTATGGCTACACCTTC.

The chain carries TRBV4-1 and TRBJ2-6; D unclear. CDR1 and CDR2 (germline): MGHRA, YSYEKL. V was clipped by 6 bases and J by 1 base, with 7 bases between them. CDR3 length equals 14 residues. For the CDR3, the DNA is TGCGCCAGCAGTCAAATATCTGGGGCCAACGTCCTGACTTTC. It is translated as CASSQISGANVLTF.

V and J are TRBV11-2 and TRBJ2-1; 12 nucleotides line up with TRBD2. CDR1 SGHAT and CDR2 FQNNGV come from the germline V gene. The CDR3 runs to 15 residues. Trimming removed 5 bases from V and 4 bases from J; junction bases left unmatched: 3. CDR3 loop: CASSRTSGNYNEQFF. The CDR3 DNA reads TGTGCCAGCAGCCGGACTAGCGGGAATTACAATGAGCAGTTCTTC. The complete variable domain, with remaining parts taken from reference TRBV11-2 and TRBJ2-1, reads EAGVAQSPRYKIIEKRQSVAFWCNPISGHATLYWYQQILGQGPKLLIQFQNNGVVDDSQLPKDRFSAERLKGVDSTLKIQPAKLEDSAVYLCASSRTSGNYNEQFFGPGTRLTVL.

The chain combines TRBV9 with TRBJ1-1, with D possibly TRBD1 on 6 matching bases. CDR1 and CDR2 (germline): SGDLS, YYNGEE. This CDR3 region has 14 residues. V dropped 2 bases and J dropped 8 bases, with 16 bases sitting between them. The CDR3 is CASSVTSETGEAFF. In DNA, the CDR3 is TGTGCCAGCAGCGTTACGAGTGAGACAGGAGAAGCTTTCTTT.

J is TRBJ2-3 and V is TRBV4-3; 8 nucleotides line up with TRBD2. The CDR3 length is 14 residues. J was trimmed by 5 bases and V by 3 bases; bases with no gene match: 4. Germline V gives CDR1 LGHNA, CDR2 YSLEER. The CDR3 sequence is CASSHGGAEDTQYF. CDR3 nucleotide sequence: TGCGCCAGCAGCCACGGGGGGGCGGAAGATACGCAGTATTTT.